The source of this TCR beta chain is a study of OX40 agonist ivuxolimab in advanced cancers. At the level of the study: Cancers in dose escalation were hepatocellular, melanoma, renal cell and head and neck. Among those enrolled, mean age was about 62 years (range roughly 20 to 80) and about 79% were male. Earlier treatment with anti-PD-1, anti-PD-L1 or anti-CTLA-4 was permitted, and about 40% had received some.

V was cut by 5 bases and J by 1 base, with 8 bases left in between. CDR3 length equals 13 residues. Looked up from germline, CDR1 is MDHEN and CDR2 is SYDVKM. Libraries were prepared by immunoSEQ multiplex PCR; TCRdb keeps only in-frame clonotypes and omits some of them. The sample includes 30,000 to 40,000 clones, approximately 79% of them seen just once. This clonotype was sampled from an adult with an advanced solid tumor such as melanoma, head and neck, liver or kidney cancer. The chain carries TRBV28 and TRBJ1-2, with TRBD1 as a possible D gene (5 bases). This material consisted of CD4+ or CD8+ T cells sorted from blood, taken in a trial of the OX40 agonist ivuxolimab. The CDR3 loop reads CASSEGFNYGYTF. CDR3 coding DNA: TGTGCCAGCAGTGAGGGGTTTAACTATGGCTACACCTTC.